This T cell receptor (beta chain) is from a study of blood T cells in healthy people across ages (dated by TCRdb to between 2015 and 2016). Broadly, across the study: In model experiments, roughly one uniquely barcoded TCR beta cDNA molecule per two T cells was captured by template switching. Age-related changes in TCR beta repertoire diversity were measured in the study by deep sequencing normalized with unique cDNA molecular identifiers. The study analyzed two additional independent replicas of 1 million unique cDNA reads from the same blood draw for two donors, one aged 18 to 30 and one aged 80 or older. To avoid experimental bias, donors of different ages were distributed randomly across sequencing lanes. Four age groups were formed from the donors: young (average approximately 15 years), middle-aged (around 40), aged (about 68) and long-lived (less than 85). General findings and caveats noted by the study authors: Compared with the aged group, the long-lived group had more naive CD4+ T cells, fewer expanded clones and increased TCR diversity, a pattern suggesting age selection. The CMV infection status of donors was not known, potentially confounding age-related changes in expanded clonotypes. Estimates of total diversity from one million sequenced T cells were regarded as lower bounds and underestimates. A strong correlation was found between observed TCR beta diversity and the percentage of naive T cells measured by flow cytometry. Bulk unsorted PBMC profiling prevented conclusive comparison of naive and antigen-experienced compartments. As age increased, observed TCR beta diversity per million T cells dropped in a roughly linear way, and a significant reduction was already evident by age about 40.

Donors were under 40 systemically healthy Caucasian individuals from Russia aged roughly 6 to 90 years. Each donor gave about 9.2 milliliters of peripheral blood, drawn into EDTA-treated Vacutainer tubes. Ficoll-Paque density-gradient centrifugation was used to isolate PBMCs, with at least 6.5 million obtained per sample. Total RNA was extracted from PBMCs with Trizol reagent, with at least 5 micrograms obtained per sample. For every donor, flow cytometry on a PBMC aliquot measured the percentage of naive CD45RAhigh/CD27high T cells. Remarks on this clonotype: No antigen is known for it. Nothing much larger sits one base from this clone, and base qualities are not available.

The library was generated by 5' RACE. Sequencing instrument: Illumina HiSeq 2500. The second PCR ran for about 6 to 11 cycles and used a J-beta primer mix along with a sample-barcoded 5' primer. A unique molecular identifier was introduced onto each TCR beta cDNA molecule by a template-switch 5' adaptor carrying 12 random nucleotides. At least 2.5 million CDR3-containing paired-end reads were obtained from each sample. First-strand cDNA synthesis was performed from all RNA using the Mint cDNA synthesis kit, with priming by a TRBC-specific oligonucleotide. Following uracil-DNA glycosylase treatment, a first 18-cycle PCR with universal primers M1SS and BC2_uni_R was performed on all cDNA. In the source study's methods: Normalization of each sample was performed by random selection of 1 million high-quality reads, each carrying a distinct molecular identifier. Reads sharing molecular identifiers were discarded rather than binned into consensus sequences. CDR3 identification, clonotype clustering and error correction used MiTCR with a Q25 quality threshold and the strictest error-elimination algorithm. Lower-bound total TCR beta diversity was estimated with a nonparametric unseen species model using Euler transformation. The raw public data were reprocessed by TCRdb itself: fastp quality trimming at Q25, MiXCR clonotype calling, in-frame beta chains only. Every entry covers one CDR3 protein and lists the most common genes and DNA from its rows. The V and J calls come from TCRdb's annotation, not from the publication. Here the sample has 1.5 million to 2 million distinct CDR3 sequences; about 49% occur a single time. The top ten constitute over 2% of the sample.

Inclusive of the bounding cysteine and phenylalanine, the CDR3 is 13 residues long. Only CDR3 DNA is held: 39 bases, read in frame from base 1. V was cut back by 0 bases and J by 2 bases, leaving a gap of 7 bases between them. In the germline V gene (reference sequence), CDR1 corresponds to DFQATT and CDR2 to SNEGSKA. In this chain, TRBV20-1 is recombined with TRBJ2-5; the D gene identity is not certain. Sequenced input: blood. This sequence was found in a woman in her forties in good health. In nucleotides, the sequence is TGCAGTGCTAGAGACCCCGCTCAAGAGACCCAGTACTTC. Its protein is CSARDPAQETQYF.